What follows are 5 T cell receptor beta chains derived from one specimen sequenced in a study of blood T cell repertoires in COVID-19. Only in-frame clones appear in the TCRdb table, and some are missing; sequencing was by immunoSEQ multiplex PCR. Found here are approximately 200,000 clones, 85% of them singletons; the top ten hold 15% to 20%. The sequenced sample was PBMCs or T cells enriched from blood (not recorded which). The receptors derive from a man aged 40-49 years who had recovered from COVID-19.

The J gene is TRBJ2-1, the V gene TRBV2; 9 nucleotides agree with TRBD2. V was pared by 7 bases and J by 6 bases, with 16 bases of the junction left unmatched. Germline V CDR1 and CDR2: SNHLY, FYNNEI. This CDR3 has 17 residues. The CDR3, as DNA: TGTGCCAGCAATAAAGCCCGCTTAGCGGGAGTAAGCAATGAGCAGTTCTTC. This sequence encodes CASNKARLAGVSNEQFF.

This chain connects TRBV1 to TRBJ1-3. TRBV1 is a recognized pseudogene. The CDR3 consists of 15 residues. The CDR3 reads CTSSQDSTLRNTIYF. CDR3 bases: TGCACCAGCAGCCAAGATAGCACTTTAAGAAACACCATATATTTT.

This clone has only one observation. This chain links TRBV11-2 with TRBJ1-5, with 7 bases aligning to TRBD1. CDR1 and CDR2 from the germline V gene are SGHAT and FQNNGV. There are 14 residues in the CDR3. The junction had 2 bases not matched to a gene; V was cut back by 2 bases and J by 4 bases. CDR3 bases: TGTGCCAGCAGCTTACCGGGACAGAATCAGCCCCAGCATTTT. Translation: CASSLPGQNQPQHF. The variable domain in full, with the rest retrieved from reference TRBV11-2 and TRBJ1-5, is EAGVAQSPRYKIIEKRQSVAFWCNPISGHATLYWYQQILGQGPKLLIQFQNNGVVDDSQLPKDRFSAERLKGVDSTLKIQPAKLEDSAVYLCASSLPGQNQPQHFGDGTRLSIL.

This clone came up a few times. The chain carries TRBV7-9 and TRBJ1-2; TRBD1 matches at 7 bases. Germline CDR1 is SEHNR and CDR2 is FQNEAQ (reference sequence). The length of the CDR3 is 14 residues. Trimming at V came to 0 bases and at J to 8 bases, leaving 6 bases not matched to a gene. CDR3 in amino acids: CASSLAPQGSGYTF. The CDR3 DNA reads TGTGCCAGCAGCTTAGCCCCACAGGGGTCGGGCTACACCTTC.

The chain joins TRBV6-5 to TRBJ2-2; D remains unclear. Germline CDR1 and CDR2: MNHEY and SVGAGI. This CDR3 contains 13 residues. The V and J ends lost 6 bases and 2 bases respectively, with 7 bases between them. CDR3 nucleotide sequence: TGTGCCAGCAGGCAGGATAACACCGGGGAGCTGTTTTTT. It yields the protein CASRQDNTGELFF.